These 22 T cell receptor beta chains originate from one sample sequenced in a study of control samples from healthy donors and cancer patients. Sequencing used immunoSEQ multiplex PCR; TCRdb keeps in-frame clones, though not all of them. The sample has 80,000 to 100,000 clones; about 79% are singletons. The sequenced sample was blood. These receptors were collected from a woman younger than 45 in good health.

V is TRBV5-5 and J is TRBJ1-4; possible D gene TRBD1, 6 bases. Germline V lookup: CDR1 SGHKS, CDR2 YYEKEE (reference sequence). V lost 2 bases and J 3 bases, leaving 11 bases between the germline ends. The length of the CDR3 is 15 residues. CDR3 nucleotide sequence: TGTGCCAGCAGCTTAGGGGGGCCGTCTAATGAAAAACTGTTTTTT. It translates to CASSLGGPSNEKLFF. Filled out from reference TRBV5-5 and TRBJ1-4, the complete variable domain reads DAGVTQSPTHLIKTRGQQVTLRCSPISGHKSVSWYQQVLGQGPQFIFQYYEKEERGRGNFPDRFSARQFPNYSSELNVNALLLGDSALYLCASSLGGPSNEKLFFGSGTQLSVL.

The chain couples TRBV4-1 to TRBJ1-2, with D maybe TRBD1 (6 bases). The V end was cut by 4 bases, the J end by 6 bases, with 24 bases between. Per the germline V gene, CDR1 is MGHRA and CDR2 is YSYEKL. This CDR3 region has 17 residues. CDR3 sequence: CASSPQVSGGGLDGYTF. The CDR3 coding sequence is TGCGCCAGCAGCCCGCAAGTCTCCGGGGGCGGCCTGGATGGCTACACCTTC.

This clone appeared a single time. The chain recombines TRBV2 with TRBJ1-4, with D possibly TRBD1 on 6 matching bases. Germline CDR1 and CDR2: SNHLY and FYNNEI. V lost 7 bases to trimming and J lost 4 bases, with 10 bases between them. The CDR3 is 13 amino acids. For the CDR3, the DNA is TGTGCCAGCAACAGGGCCCGTAATGAAAAACTGTTTTTT. Protein: CASNRARNEKLFF. The variable domain in full, completed from reference TRBV2 and TRBJ1-4, reads EPEVTQTPSHQVTQMGQEVILRCVPISNHLYFYWYRQILGQKVEFLVSFYNNEISEKSEIFDDQFSVERPDGSNFTLKIRSTKLEDSAMYFCASNRARNEKLFFGSGTQLSVL.

The genes are TRBV2 and TRBJ2-3; perhaps D is TRBD1 or TRBD2 (5 bases each). CDR3 length equals 15 residues. Germline CDR1 SNHLY, CDR2 FYNNEI. V was cut by 3 bases and J by 0 bases, with 10 bases left in between. The CDR3 DNA sequence: TGTGCCAGCAGTGAGAGGGGAAGGAGCACAGATACGCAGTATTTT. Translated: CASSERGRSTDTQYF.

V gene TRBV6-5 combines with J gene TRBJ1-2; 10 bases match TRBD1. V lost 5 bases, J lost 7 bases, and 4 bases stayed unmatched. Germline V gives CDR1 MNHEY, CDR2 SVGAGI. The CDR3 is 13 amino acids. As DNA, the CDR3 is TGTGCCAGCAGTCGGGGACAGGGGCTTGGCTACACCTTC. It is translated as CASSRGQGLGYTF.

The chain carries TRBV9 and TRBJ1-5; tentative D call: TRBD1 (5 bases). This CDR3 contains 14 residues. The ends were cut back, 3 bases at V and 4 bases at J, with 11 bases in the middle. The germline CDR1 and CDR2 sequences are SGDLS and YYNGEE. The CDR3 DNA is TGTGCCAGCAGCGGGTGGGGGTCAAATCAGCCCCAGCATTTT. Amino acid sequence: CASSGWGSNQPQHF.

This clone was recorded only once. V and J are TRBV4-3 and TRBJ2-4; 9 nucleotides match TRBD2. The CDR3 length is 17 residues. The germline CDR1 and CDR2 sequences are LGHNA and YSLEER. The V and J ends lost 6 bases and 2 bases, in that order; junction bases with no gene match: 11. CDR3 sequence (DNA): TGCGCCAGCAGTAAAGGGGGGCTAGCGGGGTCCAAAAACATTCAGTACTTC. It encodes CASSKGGLAGSKNIQYF.

V gene TRBV6-5 combines with J gene TRBJ1-1, with 7 bases matching TRBD1. There are 13 residues in the CDR3. V was clipped by 2 bases and J by 6 bases; unmatched bases: 3. The germline V gene encodes CDR1 MNHEY and CDR2 SVGAGI. The CDR3 coding sequence is TGTGCCAGCAGTTACAGGGGGCTATCTGAAGCTTTCTTT. Its protein is CASSYRGLSEAFF.

The genes are TRBV5-1 and TRBJ2-5, with D tentatively TRBD1 or TRBD2 (6 bases each). Trimming left V 5 bases short and J 4 bases short, with 27 bases between. In germline, CDR1 is SGHRS, CDR2 YFSETQ. The CDR3 runs 18 residues. This chain's CDR3 is CASRPLRNREVGSETQYF. In DNA, the CDR3 is TGCGCCAGCAGGCCACTCCGAAACAGGGAGGTGGGTTCAGAGACCCAGTACTTC. Based on the CDR3 plus reference TRBV5-1 and TRBJ2-5, the full variable domain is KAGVTQTPRYLIKTRGQQVTLSCSPISGHRSVSWYQQTPGQGLQFLFEYFSETQRNKGNFPGRFSGRQFSNSRSEMNVSTLELGDSALYLCASRPLRNREVGSETQYFGPGTRLLVL.

This chain connects TRBV27 to TRBJ1-3; D gene unclear. The germline CDR1 and CDR2 sequences are MNHEY and SMNVEV (reference sequence). This CDR3 region has 13 residues. Between the trimmed V and J ends, which lost 5 bases and 0 bases, there was a span of 5 bases. This CDR3 is CASSRNSGNTIYF. Written as DNA, the CDR3 is TGTGCCAGCAGTCGTAACTCTGGAAACACCATATATTTT.

This sequence joins TRBV5-6 and TRBJ1-5; D is ambiguous. This CDR3 is 14 amino acids long. Trimming cost V 5 bases and J 1 base, with 10 bases left between them. CDR1 is SGHDT, CDR2 YYEEEE, per germline. DNA for the CDR3: TGTGCCAGCAGTCGGTTTGTGAGCAATCAGCCCCAGCATTTT. This translates into CASSRFVSNQPQHF.

Points on this clone: Other DNA variants within this sample encode the same CDR3. The rearrangement uses TRBV6-5 and TRBJ2-1; tentatively, D is TRBD1 (6 bases). This CDR3 region has 14 residues. Trimming cost V 6 bases and J 8 bases, with 17 bases left between them. CDR1 and CDR2 (germline): MNHEY, SVGAGI. Here the CDR3 DNA reads TGTGCCAGCAGATCCGGGACACGCGGCCATGAGCAGTTCTTC. As protein: CASRSGTRGHEQFF.

The chain links TRBV10-3 to TRBJ2-3; D uncertain. The CDR3 length is 15 residues. CDR1 is ENHRY, CDR2 SYGVKD, per germline. Trimming took off 0 bases at V and 1 base at J, with 8 bases between the two ends. The CDR3 loop is CAISESASGTDTQYF. In DNA, the CDR3 is TGTGCCATCAGTGAGTCGGCCAGCGGCACAGATACGCAGTATTTT.

The chain employs TRBV6-1 and TRBJ1-2; TRBD1 is a possible D gene (5 bases). Trimming removed 2 bases from V and 4 bases from J, with 8 bases in between. The CDR3 sequence is 13 residues long. CDR1 is MNHNS, CDR2 SASEGT, per germline. The DNA of the CDR3 is TGTGCCAGCAGTGAACAGGGTCGCTATGGCTACACCTTC. Its translation: CASSEQGRYGYTF.

The CDR3: CASSGTGGNANYGYTF. The DNA for the CDR3 is TGTGCCAGCAGCGGGACAGGGGGGAATGCTAACTATGGCTACACCTTC. The chain carries TRBV9 and TRBJ1-2, with 10 bases fitting TRBD1. There are 16 residues in the CDR3. After removal of 3 bases from V and 0 bases from J, the junction contained 5 bases not matched to a gene. Germline lookup yields CDR1 SGDLS and CDR2 YYNGEE.

J is TRBJ1-3 and V is TRBV7-2; no reliable D call. CDR1 is SGHTA, CDR2 FQGNSA, per germline. This CDR3 is built from 15 residues. V gave up 0 bases and J gave up 0 bases, with 6 bases separating them. CDR3 nucleotide sequence: TGTGCCAGCAGCTTAGCGGGCCCCTCTGGAAACACCATATATTTT. As protein: CASSLAGPSGNTIYF.

This clone was picked up many times. This chain connects TRBV19 to TRBJ2-3; no definite D call. The CDR3 has 15 amino acids. The germline V and J ends were trimmed by 5 bases and 0 bases, with 12 bases remaining between them. Germline V gene lookup returns CDR1 LNHDA and CDR2 SQIVND (reference sequence). The CDR3 sequence: CASSDGHTSTDTQYF. The CDR3 nucleotides read TGTGCCAGTAGTGACGGCCACACTAGCACAGATACGCAGTATTTT.

The chain recombines TRBV5-8 with TRBJ1-1; unclear D gene. CDR3 length equals 15 residues. The germline V gene encodes CDR1 SGHTS and CDR2 YDEGEE. V was trimmed by 1 base and J by 5 bases, leaving 15 bases between them. This chain's CDR3 is CASSLLGGRGTEAFF. For the CDR3, the DNA is TGTGCCAGCAGCTTGCTAGGCGGCCGAGGAACTGAAGCTTTCTTT.

This clone has only a few counts. This chain uses TRBV12-3 or TRBV12-4 with TRBJ1-5, with a possible D match to TRBD1 (6 bases). The CDR3 sequence is 13 residues long. V was clipped by 3 bases and J by 5 bases, with 8 bases between them. The CDR3 region has the DNA TGTGCCAGCAGTTTCCCAGGGGATCAGCCCCAGCATTTT. It is translated as CASSFPGDQPQHF.

The chain is built from TRBV18 and TRBJ2-7; TRBD1 is a possible D gene (5 bases). Trimming shortened V by 0 bases and J by 6 bases, and 6 bases separated the two germline ends. CDR1 is KGHSH and CDR2 is LQKENI in the germline V gene. This CDR3 region has 12 residues. For the CDR3, the DNA is TGTGCCAGCTCACCACCTCAGGGCGAGCAGTACTTC. This codes for CASSPPQGEQYF.

This sequence joins TRBV29-1 and TRBJ2-7, with 12 bases lining up with TRBD1. The V gene's germline CDR1 is SQVTM and CDR2 ANQGSEA. The CDR3 runs to 17 residues. V was clipped by 6 bases and J by 0 bases; unmatched bases: 12. CDR3 nucleotide sequence: TGCAGCGTGGCCCGGGACAGGGGGCGATTTAGCTCCTACGAGCAGTACTTC. Translation gives CSVARDRGRFSSYEQYF.

J is TRBJ2-7 and V is TRBV7-2; TRBD2 matches at 9 bases. V dropped 1 base and J dropped 0; count of bases not matched to a gene: 7. The CDR3 spans 17 residues. CDR1 is SGHTA, CDR2 FQGNSA, per germline. In nucleotides, the CDR3 is TGTGCCAGCAGCTTAGTAAGCGGGGGGTCGAGCTCCTACGAGCAGTACTTC. As protein: CASSLVSGGSSSYEQYF.